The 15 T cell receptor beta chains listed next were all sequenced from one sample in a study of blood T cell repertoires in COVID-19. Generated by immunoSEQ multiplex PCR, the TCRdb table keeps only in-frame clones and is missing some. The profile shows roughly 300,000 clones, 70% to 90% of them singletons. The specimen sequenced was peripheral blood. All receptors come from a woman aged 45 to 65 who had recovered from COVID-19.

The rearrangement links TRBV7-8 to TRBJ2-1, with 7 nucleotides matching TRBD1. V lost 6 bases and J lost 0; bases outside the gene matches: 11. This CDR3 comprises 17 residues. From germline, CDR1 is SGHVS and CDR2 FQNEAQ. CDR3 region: CASRGRDREPSYNEQFF. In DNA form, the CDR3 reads TGTGCCAGCAGGGGAAGAGACAGGGAACCCTCCTACAATGAGCAGTTCTTC.

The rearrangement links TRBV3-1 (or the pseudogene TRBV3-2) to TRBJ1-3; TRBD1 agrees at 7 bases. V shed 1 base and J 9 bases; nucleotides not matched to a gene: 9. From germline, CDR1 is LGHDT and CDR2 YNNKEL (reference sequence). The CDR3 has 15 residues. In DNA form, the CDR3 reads TGTGCCAGCAGCCAAGCGGACAGGTCCGTAACCACCATATATTTT. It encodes CASSQADRSVTTIYF.

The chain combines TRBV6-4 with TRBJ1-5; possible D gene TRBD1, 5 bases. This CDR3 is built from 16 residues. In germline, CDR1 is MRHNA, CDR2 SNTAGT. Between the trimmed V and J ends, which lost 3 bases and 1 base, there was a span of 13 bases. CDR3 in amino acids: CASSDFRVGSNQPQHF. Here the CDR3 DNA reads TGTGCCAGCAGTGATTTCAGGGTAGGGAGCAATCAGCCCCAGCATTTT.

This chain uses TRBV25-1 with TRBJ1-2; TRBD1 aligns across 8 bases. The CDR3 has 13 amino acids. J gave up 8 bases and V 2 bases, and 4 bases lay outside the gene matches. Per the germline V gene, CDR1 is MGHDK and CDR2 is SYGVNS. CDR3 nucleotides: TGTGCCAGCAGTGAACAGGGGGCGAAGGGCTACACCTTC. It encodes CASSEQGAKGYTF.

The CDR3 DNA follows: TGTGCCACCAGTGACACGGGACAGGGGGCCTATGGCTACACCTTC. Protein: CATSDTGQGAYGYTF. The V gene is TRBV24-1, the J gene TRBJ1-2; 12 bases line up with TRBD1. CDR1 is KGHDR, CDR2 SFDVKD, per germline. The CDR3 length is 15 residues. The V gene end was trimmed by 4 bases and the J gene end by 4 bases; junction bases not matched to a gene: 3.

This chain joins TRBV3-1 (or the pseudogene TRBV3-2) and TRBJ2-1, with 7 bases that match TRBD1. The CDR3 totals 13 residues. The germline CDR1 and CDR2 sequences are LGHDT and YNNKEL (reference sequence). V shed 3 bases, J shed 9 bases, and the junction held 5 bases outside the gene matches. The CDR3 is CASSQADRAEQFF. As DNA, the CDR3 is TGTGCCAGCAGCCAGGCAGACAGGGCTGAGCAGTTCTTC.

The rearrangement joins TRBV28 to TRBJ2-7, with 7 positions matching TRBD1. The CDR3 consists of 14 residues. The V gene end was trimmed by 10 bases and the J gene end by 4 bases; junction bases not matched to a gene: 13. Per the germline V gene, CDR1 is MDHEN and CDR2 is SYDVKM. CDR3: CATLADRNNYEQYF. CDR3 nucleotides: TGTGCCACGCTTGCGGACAGGAATAATTACGAGCAGTACTTC.

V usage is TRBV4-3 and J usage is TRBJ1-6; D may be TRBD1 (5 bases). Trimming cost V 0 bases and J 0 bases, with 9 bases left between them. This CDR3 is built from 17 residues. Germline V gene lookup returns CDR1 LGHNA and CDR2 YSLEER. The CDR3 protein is CASSQDLQGSYNSPLHF. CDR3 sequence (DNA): TGCGCCAGCAGCCAAGATCTCCAGGGCTCCTATAATTCACCCCTCCACTTT.

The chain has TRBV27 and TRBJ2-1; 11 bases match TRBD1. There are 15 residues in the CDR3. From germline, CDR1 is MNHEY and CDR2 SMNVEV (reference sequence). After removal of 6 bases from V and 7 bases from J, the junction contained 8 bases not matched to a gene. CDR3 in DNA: TGTGCCAGCAGGTCCCGGGACAGGGGGTGGAATGAGCAGTTCTTC. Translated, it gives CASRSRDRGWNEQFF.

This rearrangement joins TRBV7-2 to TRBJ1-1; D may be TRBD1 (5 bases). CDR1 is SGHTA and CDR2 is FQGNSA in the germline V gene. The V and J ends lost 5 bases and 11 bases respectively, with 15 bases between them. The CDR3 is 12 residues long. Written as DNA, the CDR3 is TGTGCCAGCAGCCCCCCCCACGGGGGGGCTTTCTTT. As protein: CASSPPHGGAFF.

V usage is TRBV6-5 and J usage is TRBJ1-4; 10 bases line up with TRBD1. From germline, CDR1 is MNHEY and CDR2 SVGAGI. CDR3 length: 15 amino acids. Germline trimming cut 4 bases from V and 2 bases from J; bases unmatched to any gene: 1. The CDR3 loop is CASSWTGGTNEKLFF. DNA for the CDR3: TGTGCCAGCAGTTGGACAGGGGGTACTAATGAAAAACTGTTTTTT.

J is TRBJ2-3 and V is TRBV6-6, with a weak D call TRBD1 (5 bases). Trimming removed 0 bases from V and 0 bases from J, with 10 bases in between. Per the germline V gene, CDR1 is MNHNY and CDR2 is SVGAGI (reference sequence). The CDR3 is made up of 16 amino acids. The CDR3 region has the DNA TGTGCCAGCAGTTACTCGAGGCAGGGAAGCACAGATACGCAGTATTTT. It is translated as CASSYSRQGSTDTQYF.

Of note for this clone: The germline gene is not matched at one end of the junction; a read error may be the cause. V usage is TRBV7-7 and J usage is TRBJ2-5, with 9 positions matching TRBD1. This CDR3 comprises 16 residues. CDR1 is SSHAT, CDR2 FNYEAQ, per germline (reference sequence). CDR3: CASSLAGTGPQETQYF. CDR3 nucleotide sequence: TGTGCTAGCAGCTTAGCCGGGACAGGGCCCCAAGAGACCCAGTACTTC.

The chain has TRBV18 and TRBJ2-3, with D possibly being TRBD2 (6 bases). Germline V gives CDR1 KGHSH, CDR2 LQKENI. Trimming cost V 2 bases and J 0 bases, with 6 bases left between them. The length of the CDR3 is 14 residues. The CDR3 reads CASSPGGSTDTQYF. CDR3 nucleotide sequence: TGTGCCAGCTCACCAGGAGGGAGCACAGATACGCAGTATTTT. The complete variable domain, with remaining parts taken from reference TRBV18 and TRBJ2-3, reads NAGVMQNPRHLVRRRGQEARLRCSPMKGHSHVYWYRQLPEEGLKFMVYLQKENIIDESGMPKERFSAEFPKEGPSILRIQQVVRGDSAAYFCASSPGGSTDTQYFGPGTRLTVL.

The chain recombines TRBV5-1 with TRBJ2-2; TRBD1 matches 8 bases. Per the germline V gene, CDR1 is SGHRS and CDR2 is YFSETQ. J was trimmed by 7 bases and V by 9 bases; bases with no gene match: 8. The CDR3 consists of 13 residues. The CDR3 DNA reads TGCGCCACCCGAACAGGGGGAATCGGGGAGCTGTTTTTT. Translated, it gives CATRTGGIGELFF. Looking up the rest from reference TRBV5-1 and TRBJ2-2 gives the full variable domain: KAGVTQTPRYLIKTRGQQVTLSCSPISGHRSVSWYQQTPGQGLQFLFEYFSETQRNKGNFPGRFSGRQFSNSRSEMNVSTLELGDSALYLCATRTGGIGELFFGEGSRLTVL.